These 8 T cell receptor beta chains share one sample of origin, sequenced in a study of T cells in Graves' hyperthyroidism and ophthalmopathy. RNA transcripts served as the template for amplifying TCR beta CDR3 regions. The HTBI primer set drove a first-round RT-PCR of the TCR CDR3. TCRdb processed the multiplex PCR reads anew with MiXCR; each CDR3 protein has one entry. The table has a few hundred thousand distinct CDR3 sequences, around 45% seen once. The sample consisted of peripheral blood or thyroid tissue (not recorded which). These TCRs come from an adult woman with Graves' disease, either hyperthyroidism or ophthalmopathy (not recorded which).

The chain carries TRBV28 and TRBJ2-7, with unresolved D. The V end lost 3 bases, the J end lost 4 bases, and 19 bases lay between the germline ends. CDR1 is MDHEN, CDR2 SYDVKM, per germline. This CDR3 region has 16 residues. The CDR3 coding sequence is TGTGCCAGCAGTTTGGAGCCCCTCCGACTGGGATACGAGCAGTACTTC. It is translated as CASSLEPLRLGYEQYF.

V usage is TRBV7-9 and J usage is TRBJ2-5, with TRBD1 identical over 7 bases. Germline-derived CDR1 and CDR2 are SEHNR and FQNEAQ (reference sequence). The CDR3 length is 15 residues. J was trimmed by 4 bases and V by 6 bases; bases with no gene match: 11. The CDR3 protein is CASRGTTGPGETQYF. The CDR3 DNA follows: TGTGCCAGCAGGGGTACGACAGGGCCGGGAGAGACCCAGTACTTC.

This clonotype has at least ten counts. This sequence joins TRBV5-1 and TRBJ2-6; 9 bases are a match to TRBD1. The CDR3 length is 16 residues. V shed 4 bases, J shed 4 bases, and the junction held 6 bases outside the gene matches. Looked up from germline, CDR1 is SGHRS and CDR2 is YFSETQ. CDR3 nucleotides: TGCGCCAGCAGCGAACAGGGGGCGCAAGGGGCCAACGTCCTGACTTTC. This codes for CASSEQGAQGANVLTF.

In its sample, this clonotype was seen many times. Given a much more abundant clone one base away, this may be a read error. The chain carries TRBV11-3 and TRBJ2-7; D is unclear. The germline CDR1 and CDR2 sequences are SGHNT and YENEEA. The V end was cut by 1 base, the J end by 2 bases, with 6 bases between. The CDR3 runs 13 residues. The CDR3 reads CASSLGAAYEQYF. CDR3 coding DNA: TGTGCCAGCAGCTTAGGGGCAGCCTACGAGCAGTACTTC.

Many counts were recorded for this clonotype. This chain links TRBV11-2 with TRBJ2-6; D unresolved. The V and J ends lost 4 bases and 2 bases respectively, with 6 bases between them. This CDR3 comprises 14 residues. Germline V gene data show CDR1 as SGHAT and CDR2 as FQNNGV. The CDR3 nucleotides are TGTGCCAGCAGCTCCCGACCTGGGGCCAACGTCCTGACTTTC. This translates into CASSSRPGANVLTF. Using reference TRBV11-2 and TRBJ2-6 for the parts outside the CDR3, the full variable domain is EAGVAQSPRYKIIEKRQSVAFWCNPISGHATLYWYQQILGQGPKLLIQFQNNGVVDDSQLPKDRFSAERLKGVDSTLKIQPAKLEDSAVYLCASSSRPGANVLTFGAGSRLTVL.

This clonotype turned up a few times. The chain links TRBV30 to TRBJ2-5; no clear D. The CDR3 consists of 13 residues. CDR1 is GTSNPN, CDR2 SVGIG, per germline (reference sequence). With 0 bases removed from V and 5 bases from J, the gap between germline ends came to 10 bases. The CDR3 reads CAWSVQKGETQYF. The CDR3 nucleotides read TGTGCCTGGAGTGTCCAAAAAGGGGAGACCCAGTACTTC.

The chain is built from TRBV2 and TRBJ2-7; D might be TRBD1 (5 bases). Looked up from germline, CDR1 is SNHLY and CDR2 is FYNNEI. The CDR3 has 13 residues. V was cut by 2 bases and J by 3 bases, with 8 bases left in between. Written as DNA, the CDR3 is TGTGCCAGCAGTGAAAACGGACACTACGAGCAGTACTTC. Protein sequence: CASSENGHYEQYF.

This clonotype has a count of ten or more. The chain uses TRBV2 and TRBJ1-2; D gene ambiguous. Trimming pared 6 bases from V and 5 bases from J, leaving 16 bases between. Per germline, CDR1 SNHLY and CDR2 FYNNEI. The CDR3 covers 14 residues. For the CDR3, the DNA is TGTGCCAGCAGGGGGAATCTCGCGGGGTATGGCTACACCTTC. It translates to CASRGNLAGYGYTF.